This T cell receptor beta chain was recovered during a study of memory CD4+ T cells and cytomegalovirus serostatus. The repertoire was sequenced with immunoSEQ multiplex PCR; TCRdb's copy has only in-frame clones and lacks some. The sample lists about 61,000 clones, 82% occurring once. Study observations and caveats: The CMV-associated TCR signature appears largely within the CD4+ memory repertoire. About 40% of the roughly 150 known CMV-associated TCRbeta sequences appeared in CD4+ memory.

Single viable CD3+CD4+CD8-CD45RO+ cells were sorted as the memory CD4+ T cells. This clone was picked up a small number of times. Its antigen is not known. CDR1 is SNHLY, CDR2 FYNNEI, per germline. CDR3 length: 12 residues. V was shortened by 6 bases and J by 3 bases, with 9 bases between the two germline ends. The sequence came from an adult in good health and CMV-seronegative. The sample comprised memory CD4+ T cells from blood. This sequence joins TRBV2 and TRBJ2-7; possible D gene TRBD1, 5 bases. The chain's CDR3 is CASRTANYEQYF. CDR3 bases: TGTGCCAGCAGGACAGCTAACTACGAGCAGTACTTC.